This T cell receptor (beta chain) originates from a study of T cell responses to AZD1222 COVID-19 vaccine. Background on the study: Second-dose groups at about 4 or about 12 weeks were pooled. Study-level points and caveats: The peak T cell response came first, and repertoires were sampled only after it.

TCRdb's copy holds only in-frame clones and misses some; the assay was immunoSEQ multiplex PCR. The data hold 90,000 to 130,000 clones, with roughly four fifths observed a single time. This clone was seen once. Its matching antigen is unknown. The origin of this receptor is an adult in good health. Sequenced material: peripheral blood, taken on day 0 of AZD1222 vaccination.

This chain's CDR3 is CASSAIQGVRYGYTF. CDR3 sequence (DNA): TGTGCCAGCAGTGCAATACAGGGTGTGCGGTATGGCTACACCTTC. The V and J genes are TRBV27 and TRBJ1-2; the D gene is possibly TRBD1 (6 bases). This CDR3 spans 15 amino acids. V lost 5 bases and J 5 bases, leaving 18 bases between the germline ends. CDR1 MNHEY and CDR2 SMNVEV come from the germline V gene (reference sequence).